Following are 16 T cell receptor beta chains from one sample sequenced in a study of regulatory T cells in long-lasting Graves disease. Noted time point: newly diagnosed GD, antithyroid drugs for less than 3 months. RNA isolated from PBMCs was used to make the TCR library. Researchers made TCR beta libraries by using iRepertoire HTBI primers and running Arm-PCR on CDR3 regions. TCRdb processed the multiplex PCR reads anew with MiXCR; each CDR3 protein has one entry. The sample has under 400,000 distinct CDR3 sequences, 15% to 20% seen once. These data were likewise used in another study, on T cells in Graves' hyperthyroidism and ophthalmopathy.

The source material was peripheral blood mononuclear cells (PBMCs), sampled at new diagnosis, from a patient treated with antithyroid drugs. The receptors were sampled from a middle-aged man with Graves disease.

The CDR3 sequence: CASSASGGTRGYTF. The CDR3 region has the DNA TGTGCCAGCAGCGCTTCAGGGGGAACTCGGGGCTACACCTTC. V is TRBV2 and J is TRBJ1-2; 7 bases fit TRBD1. Germline trimming cut 6 bases from V and 8 bases from J; bases unmatched to any gene: 12. The CDR3 runs to 14 residues. Germline V gene lookup returns CDR1 SNHLY and CDR2 FYNNEI.

This clonotype was seen repeatedly, ten times or more. This chain connects TRBV5-1 to TRBJ2-3; D gene ambiguous. Between the trimmed V and J ends, which lost 2 bases and 2 bases, there was a span of 12 bases. CDR1 and CDR2 (germline): SGHRS, YFSETQ. The CDR3 is 15 amino acids. The CDR3 DNA reads as TGCGCCAGCAGCTTTGGGCCCCCCAACACAGATACGCAGTATTTT. It specifies CASSFGPPNTDTQYF.

The chain joins TRBV19 to TRBJ2-1, with 14 nucleotides matching TRBD2. This CDR3 region has 18 residues. From germline, CDR1 is LNHDA and CDR2 SQIVND (reference sequence). The junction had 7 bases not matched to a gene; V was cut back by 3 bases and J by 3 bases. The CDR3 sequence is CASSIGGTSGGIYNEQFF. CDR3 coding DNA: TGTGCCAGTAGTATCGGGGGGACTAGCGGGGGCATCTACAATGAGCAGTTCTTC. The entire variable domain, with the rest obtained from reference TRBV19 and TRBJ2-1, is as follows: DGGITQSPKYLFRKEGQNVTLSCEQNLNHDAMYWYRQDPGQGLRLIYYSQIVNDFQKGDIAEGYSVSREKKESFPLTVTSAQKNPTAFYLCASSIGGTSGGIYNEQFFGPGTRLTVL.

The chain couples TRBV7-2 to TRBJ2-1, with TRBD2 identical over 9 bases. Germline V gene data show CDR1 as SGHTA and CDR2 as FQGNSA. The V and J ends lost 5 bases and 7 bases, in that order; junction bases with no gene match: 12. The CDR3 sequence is 16 residues long. The CDR3 DNA reads as TGTGCCAGCAGCCTCGGGGGGCGGGGGGGCCGGAATGAGCAGTTCTTC. Amino acid sequence: CASSLGGRGGRNEQFF.

This clonotype has just a few counts. The gene calls are TRBV10-3 and TRBJ2-3, with 9 bases identical to TRBD2. Germline CDR1 reads ENHRY; CDR2 reads SYGVKD. This CDR3 is 15 amino acids long. V trimming: 7 bases; J trimming: 3 bases; junction bases outside the gene matches: 8. Written as DNA, the CDR3 is TGTGCCATCAAGTCTGGCGGGGGGGCTACAGATACGCAGTATTTT. It specifies CAIKSGGGATDTQYF.

This clonotype was recorded at least ten times. The chain joins TRBV30 to TRBJ1-3; 7 nucleotides line up with TRBD1. With V trimmed by 0 bases and J by 7 bases, 3 bases remained unmatched. Germline values: CDR1 GTSNPN, CDR2 SVGIG (reference sequence). The CDR3 runs 13 residues. In DNA, the CDR3 is TGTGCCTGGAGTGTGACAGGGAGGAACACCATATATTTT. This translates into CAWSVTGRNTIYF.

This clonotype has ten or more counts. The chain recombines TRBV3-1 with TRBJ2-1; the match to TRBD1 covers 7 bases. Germline CDR1 is LGHDT and CDR2 is YNNKEL (reference sequence). The junction had 4 bases not matched to a gene; V was cut back by 0 bases and J by 8 bases. The CDR3 covers 14 residues. The chain's CDR3 is CASSQDGQVHEQFF. CDR3 nucleotide sequence: TGTGCCAGCAGCCAAGATGGACAGGTGCATGAGCAGTTCTTC.

This chain uses TRBV5-1 with TRBJ2-5; 8 bases are a match to TRBD1. The CDR3 spans 15 residues. Germline lookup yields CDR1 SGHRS and CDR2 YFSETQ. With V trimmed by 2 bases and J by 7 bases, 10 bases remained unmatched. CDR3 protein: CASSLAGGPLTTQYF. The DNA of the CDR3 is TGCGCCAGCAGCTTAGCAGGGGGCCCCCTGACGACCCAGTACTTC.

The chain is built from TRBV19 and TRBJ2-3; TRBD1 matches 7 bases. V shed 5 bases, J shed 2 bases, and the junction held 7 bases outside the gene matches. The CDR3 is 15 residues long. The germline CDR1 and CDR2 sequences are LNHDA and SQIVND (reference sequence). The CDR3 bases are TGTGCCAGTAGTGTTACAGGGGCTCCCACAGATACGCAGTATTTT. Residues: CASSVTGAPTDTQYF.

This clonotype showed up many times. The V call is TRBV18, the J call TRBJ2-5, with 9 positions matching TRBD2. This CDR3 is built from 15 residues. Trimming removed 0 bases from V and 5 bases from J; junction bases left unmatched: 4. In germline, CDR1 is KGHSH, CDR2 LQKENI. The CDR3 DNA reads as TGTGCCAGCTCACCACCGGGACTAGCCAGGGAGACCCAGTACTTC. Translating gives CASSPPGLARETQYF.

This clonotype was recorded many times. The rearrangement joins TRBV7-8 to TRBJ2-7; D is perhaps TRBD1 (6 bases). V was pared by 5 bases and J by 7 bases, with 18 bases between. The CDR3 sequence is 14 residues long. Per germline, CDR1 SGHVS and CDR2 FQNEAQ. The CDR3 here is CASSRGRWTAEQYF. CDR3 DNA sequence: TGTGCCAGCAGCCGTGGCCGCTGGACAGCGGAGCAGTACTTC.

This chain uses TRBV11-2 with TRBJ2-5, with D possibly TRBD2 on 5 matching bases. V was trimmed by 1 base and J by 4 bases, leaving 13 bases between them. This CDR3 spans 15 amino acids. Looked up from germline, CDR1 is SGHAT and CDR2 is FQNNGV. CDR3 amino acids: CASSLGPGEGETQYF. The CDR3 region has the DNA TGTGCCAGCAGCTTAGGCCCGGGTGAGGGAGAGACCCAGTACTTC.

The V and J genes are TRBV6-4 and TRBJ1-2; no reliable D call. This CDR3 has 14 residues. The germline CDR1 and CDR2 sequences are MRHNA and SNTAGT. The V end was cut by 5 bases, the J end by 0 bases, with 10 bases between. The CDR3 region has the DNA TGTGCCAGCAGTTACTTGGCGGCTAACTATGGCTACACCTTC. Protein product: CASSYLAANYGYTF.

This clonotype occurred a few times. Possible read error: a much larger clone is one base away. The chain is built from TRBV28 and TRBJ1-2; no firm D call. The V end was cut by 2 bases, the J end by 8 bases, with 6 bases between. The CDR3 contains 11 residues. Germline lookup yields CDR1 MDHEN and CDR2 SYDVKM. CDR3 coding DNA: TGTGCCAGCAGTTTAGGAGGAGGCTACACCTTC. This encodes CASSLGGGYTF.

This clonotype appeared many times. The chain has TRBV2 and TRBJ1-5, with D possibly being TRBD1 (6 bases). The V end was cut by 9 bases, the J end by 4 bases, with 16 bases between. Germline loops: CDR1 SNHLY, CDR2 FYNNEI. CDR3 length equals 14 residues. The CDR3 is CASQQGTGNQPQHF. CDR3 bases: TGTGCCAGTCAACAGGGCACGGGTAATCAGCCCCAGCATTTT.

The J gene is TRBJ1-6, the V gene TRBV10-2; D uncertain. V was clipped by 6 bases and J by 10 bases, with 13 bases between them. The CDR3 covers 13 residues. The germline V gene encodes CDR1 WSHSY and CDR2 SAAADI. The CDR3 nucleotides are TGCGCCAGCAGGGGAAGATTACAATCACCCCTCCACTTT. This translates into CASRGRLQSPLHF.